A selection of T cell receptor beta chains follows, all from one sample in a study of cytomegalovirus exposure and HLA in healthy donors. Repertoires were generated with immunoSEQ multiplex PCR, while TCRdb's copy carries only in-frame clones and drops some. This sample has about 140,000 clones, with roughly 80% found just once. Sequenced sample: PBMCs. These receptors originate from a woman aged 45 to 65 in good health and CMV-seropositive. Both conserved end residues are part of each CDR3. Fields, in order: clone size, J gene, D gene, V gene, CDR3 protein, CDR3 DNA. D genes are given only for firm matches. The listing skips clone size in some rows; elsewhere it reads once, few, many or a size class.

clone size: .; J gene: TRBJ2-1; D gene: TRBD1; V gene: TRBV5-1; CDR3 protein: CASSLGQGSHEQFF; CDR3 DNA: TGCGCCAGCAGCTTGGGACAGGGATCCCATGAGCAGTTCTTC
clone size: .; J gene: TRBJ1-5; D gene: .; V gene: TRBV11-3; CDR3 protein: CASREGGIGPENNQPQHF; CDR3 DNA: TGTGCCAGCAGGGAAGGGGGAATAGGGCCCGAAAACAATCAGCCCCAGCATTTT
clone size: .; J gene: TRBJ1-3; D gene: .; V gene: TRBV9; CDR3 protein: CASSLSPSRGNTIYF; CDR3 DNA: TGTGCCAGCAGCCTCTCCCCATCCCGGGGAAACACCATATATTTT
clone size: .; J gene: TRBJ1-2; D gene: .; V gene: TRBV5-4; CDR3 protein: CASSSLRAEASYGYTF; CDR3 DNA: TGTGCCAGCAGCTCCTTGAGGGCTGAAGCGTCCTATGGCTACACCTTC
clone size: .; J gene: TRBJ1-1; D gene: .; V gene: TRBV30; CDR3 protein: CAWSVGLGGTEAFF; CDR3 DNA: TGTGCCTGGAGTGTAGGACTGGGGGGCACTGAAGCTTTCTTT
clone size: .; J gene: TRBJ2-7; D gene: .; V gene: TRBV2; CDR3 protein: CASSKQSYEQYF; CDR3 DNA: TGTGCCAGCTCTAAACAGAGCTACGAGCAGTACTTC
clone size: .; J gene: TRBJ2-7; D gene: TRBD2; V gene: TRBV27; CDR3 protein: CASSMGGGIYEQYF; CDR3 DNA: TGTGCCAGCAGTATGGGGGGGGGAATCTACGAGCAGTACTTC
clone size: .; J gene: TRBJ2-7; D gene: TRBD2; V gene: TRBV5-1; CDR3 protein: CASSPGGSYEQYF; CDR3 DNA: TGCGCCAGCAGCCCGGGAGGCTCCTACGAGCAGTACTTC
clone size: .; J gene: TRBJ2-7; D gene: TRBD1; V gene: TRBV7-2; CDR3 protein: CASSSPGQGGYEQYF; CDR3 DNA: TGTGCCAGCAGCTCCCCGGGACAGGGAGGCTACGAGCAGTACTTC
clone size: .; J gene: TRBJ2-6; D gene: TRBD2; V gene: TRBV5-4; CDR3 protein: CASSLGMRGTSGANVLTF; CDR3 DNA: TGTGCCAGCAGCTTGGGGATGCGGGGGACCTCTGGGGCCAACGTCCTGACTTTC
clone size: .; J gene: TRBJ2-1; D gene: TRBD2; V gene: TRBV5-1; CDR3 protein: CASSFGLAGAYNEQFF; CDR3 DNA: TGCGCCAGCAGCTTCGGACTAGCGGGGGCCTACAATGAGCAGTTCTTC
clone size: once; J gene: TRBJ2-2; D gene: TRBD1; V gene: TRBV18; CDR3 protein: CASSPQGAGNTGELFF; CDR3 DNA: TGTGCCAGCTCCCCACAGGGGGCTGGGAACACCGGGGAGCTGTTTTTT
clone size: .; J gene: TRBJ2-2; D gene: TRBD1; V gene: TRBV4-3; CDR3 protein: CASSQGPQGAANTGELFF; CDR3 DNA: TGCGCCAGCAGCCAAGGTCCACAGGGGGCCGCGAACACCGGGGAGCTGTTTTTT
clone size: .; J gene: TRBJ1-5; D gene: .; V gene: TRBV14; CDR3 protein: CASSQGTNQPQHF; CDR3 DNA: TGTGCCAGCAGCCAGGGCACCAATCAGCCCCAGCATTTT
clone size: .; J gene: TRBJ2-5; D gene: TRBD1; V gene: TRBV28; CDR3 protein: CASSLRQGSGPFQETQYF; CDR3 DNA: TGTGCCAGCAGTTTAAGACAGGGGAGTGGCCCGTTCCAAGAGACCCAGTACTTC
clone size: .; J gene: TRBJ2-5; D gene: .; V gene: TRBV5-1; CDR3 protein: CASSPPTEYQETQYF; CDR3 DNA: TGCGCCAGCAGCCCCCCGACTGAGTACCAAGAGACCCAGTACTTC
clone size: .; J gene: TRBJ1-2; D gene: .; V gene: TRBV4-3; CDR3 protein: CASSQAEGWIGGYTF; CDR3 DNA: TGCGCCAGCAGCCAAGCGGAGGGCTGGATAGGCGGCTACACCTTC
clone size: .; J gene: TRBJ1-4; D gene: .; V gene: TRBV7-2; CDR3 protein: CASSPGPATNEKLFF; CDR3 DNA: TGTGCCAGCAGCCCCGGTCCGGCAACTAATGAAAAACTGTTTTTT
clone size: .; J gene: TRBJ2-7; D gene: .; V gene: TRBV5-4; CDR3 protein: CASRRDPTYEQYF; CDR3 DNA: TGTGCCAGCAGGCGGGATCCAACCTACGAGCAGTACTTC
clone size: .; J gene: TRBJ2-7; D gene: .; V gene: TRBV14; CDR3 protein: CASSHRGSSYEQYF; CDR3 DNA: TGTGCCAGCAGCCACCGGGGGAGCTCCTACGAGCAGTACTTC
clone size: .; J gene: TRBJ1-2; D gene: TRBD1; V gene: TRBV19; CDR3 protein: CASSISTGAIGYTF; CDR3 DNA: TGTGCCAGTAGTATATCGACAGGGGCCATAGGCTACACCTTC
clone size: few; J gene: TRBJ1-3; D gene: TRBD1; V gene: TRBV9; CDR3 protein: CASSLRTGQDGNTIYF; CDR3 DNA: TGTGCCAGCAGCCTTCGGACAGGGCAAGATGGAAACACCATATATTTT
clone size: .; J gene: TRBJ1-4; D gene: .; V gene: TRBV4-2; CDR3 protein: CASSQEQGDAALFF; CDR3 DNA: TGTGCCAGCAGCCAAGAGCAGGGCGACGCCGCACTGTTTTTT
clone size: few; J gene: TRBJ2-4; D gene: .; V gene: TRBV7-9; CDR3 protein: CASGGALNIQYF; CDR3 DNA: TGTGCCAGCGGGGGGGCCTTAAACATTCAGTACTTC
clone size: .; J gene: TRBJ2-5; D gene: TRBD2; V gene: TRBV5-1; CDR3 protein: CASSPSLAGWQETQYF; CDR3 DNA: TGCGCCAGCAGCCCCTCCCTAGCGGGGTGGCAAGAGACCCAGTACTTC
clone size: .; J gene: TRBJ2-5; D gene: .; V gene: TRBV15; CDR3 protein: CATSRVGPERETQYF; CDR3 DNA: TGTGCCACCAGCAGAGTGGGGCCAGAGAGGGAGACCCAGTACTTC
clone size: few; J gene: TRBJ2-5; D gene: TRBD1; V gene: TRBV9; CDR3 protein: CASSVAKDRGLPGETQYF; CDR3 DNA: TGTGCCAGCAGCGTAGCTAAGGACAGGGGCCTACCGGGAGAGACCCAGTACTTC
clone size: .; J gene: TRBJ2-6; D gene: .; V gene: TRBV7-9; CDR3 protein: CASSLNAGLVSGANVLTF; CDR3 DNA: TGTGCCAGCAGCTTAAACGCAGGGCTCGTTTCTGGGGCCAACGTCCTGACTTTC
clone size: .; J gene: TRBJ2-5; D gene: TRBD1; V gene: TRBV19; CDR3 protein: CASTSRGLYETQYF; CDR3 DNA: TGTGCCAGTACCTCAAGGGGGCTGTACGAGACCCAGTACTTC
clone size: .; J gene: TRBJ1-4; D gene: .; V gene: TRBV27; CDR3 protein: CASSLLGADEKLFF; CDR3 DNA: TGTGCCAGCAGTTTATTGGGGGCCGATGAAAAACTGTTTTTT
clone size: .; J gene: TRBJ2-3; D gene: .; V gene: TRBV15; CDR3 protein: CATSRDGRGSDTQYF; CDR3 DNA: TGTGCCACCAGCAGAGATGGTAGGGGATCAGATACGCAGTATTTT
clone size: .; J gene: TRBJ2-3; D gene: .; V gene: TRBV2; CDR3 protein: CASSLLKGQPSTDTQYF; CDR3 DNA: TGTGCCAGCAGTCTTCTAAAAGGACAGCCCAGCACAGATACGCAGTATTTT
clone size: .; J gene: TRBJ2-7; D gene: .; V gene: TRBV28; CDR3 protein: CASSTSYLRQYEQYF; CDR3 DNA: TGTGCCAGCAGTACCTCGTACCTCAGACAGTACGAGCAGTACTTC